This T cell receptor beta chain was captured by sequencing in a study of cytomegalovirus exposure and HLA in healthy donors (dated by TCRdb to between 2016 and 2019). About the full investigation: In an earlier analysis of under 600 of the donors, about 270 Gb of sequence data and about 110 million unique TCR beta sequences from about 180 million T cells were reported. In addition to the first cohort of roughly 670 subjects, a separate validation cohort of some 120 different subjects was used. An early release that covered fewer than 750 HLA-typed donors contained approximately 300 gigabases of sequencing data and tens of millions of unique TCR sequences. All discovery cohort repertoires had been generated on a single sequencing platform. To predict cytomegalovirus infection status, the study brought together high-throughput TCR immunosequencing, statistical association of individual TCRs with disease status, and machine learning. In the later analysis, no new phenotypic data were used to find candidate immune exposures; instead, reliance was placed on TCR beta sequences and their occurrence across donors. The aim of the study was to test whether cataloging public T cell receptors could identify signatures of past pathogen exposure. A later analysis re-examined previously published TCR beta repertoires from just over 650 donors and added high-resolution HLA genotyping to investigate patterns of TCR occurrence. Of the approximately 400 genotyped donors, approximately 81% were placed in the genetic ancestry cluster associated with self-reported Caucasian donors. Among about 370 genotyped donors of the cohort, an average of roughly 230,000 unique TCR beta nucleotide sequences was sequenced per donor, of which roughly 17% were non-productive. An earlier analysis of about 620 of the donors applied high-throughput TCR beta sequencing to assess whether each TCR beta V gene segment acted as functional or pseudogenic. A handful of DR-DQ haplotypes were handled as single units for association and clustering because linkage in the cohort was strong. The number of donors typed differed by locus, with roughly 620-630 for A, B, C, DRB1 and DQB1, more than 500 for DQA1, over 600 for DPA1, and 400 to 490 for DPB1. A later genetic analysis took genome-wide SNP genotypes for 398 of the 666 donors and used that subset as a discovery cohort. Class I and class II HLA loci were covered by the typing at four-digit resolution. The study profiled the T cell repertoires of hundreds of subjects by immunosequencing and related them to cytomegalovirus serostatus. Donor age, sex, ethnicity and CMV serostatus were compiled alongside the repertoire data. The paper as a whole reports these results and caveats: Because counts were too low, about 15 rarely observed V segments, including chromosome 9 orphons, were left out of the earlier analysis of about 500 of the donors. While some public TCRs were present in many individuals, most TCR sequences turned up only very rarely across donors. Presence/absence analyses assumed roughly uniform sequencing depth across donors, an assumption that may not hold. HLA typing was unavailable for some donors at each locus, so association tests used only the typed subset. In a later genetic analysis, fewer N-insertions in productive TCRs were reported among donors in an Asian-associated ancestry cluster than the roughly 670-donor mean. Assigning TCR associations to individual alleles was difficult when HLA alleles, especially DR and DQ, strongly co-occurred. The classifier was reported to diagnose cytomegalovirus status with high specificity and sensitivity in both the original cohort and the validation cohort. A later analysis found that HLA-associated TCR beta chains were more clonally expanded and had lower generation probabilities than equally common non-associated chains. According to the authors, the approach could potentially be generalized to other disease states and immunological phenotypes. A cluster of highly shared sequence variants was judged likely to represent a technical artifact of the sequencing pipeline. A later analysis associated about 17,000 TCR beta sequences with specific HLA alleles at a false discovery rate of 0.05. Only TCR beta chains were sequenced in this cohort, and the absence of alpha or paired-chain data limited detectable features. According to a later analysis, parvovirus B19, influenza, CMV and Epstein-Barr virus appeared linked to several top co-occurrence clusters. Linkage disequilibrium might explain the correlated functional status among segregating V segments, but an unknown experimental factor could not be excluded. Because the 87-base-pair reads could not distinguish some IMGT-functional V segments, including TRBV6-2 and TRBV6-3, those segments were excluded. The study gave a list of about 160 TCR beta chains associated with cytomegalovirus. In a later analysis, the rate of TCR association differed among HLA loci, with DRB1 alleles having the most associated TCRs and HLA-C alleles having the fewest. Three of the identified cytomegalovirus-associated TCR beta chains were confirmed in vitro to be specific for cytomegalovirus antigens. Broadly in line with IMGT annotations, most TCR beta V segments showed up in productive rearrangements about 87% or about 30% of the time in an earlier analysis of several hundred of the donors. According to a later analysis, most CMV-associated TCR beta chains appeared to be HLA-restricted, and the HLA associations seemed to be driven largely by CMV exposure. V-gene and J-gene trimming of TCR beta chains was associated with a missense DCLRE1C variant in a later genetic analysis, and the association was replicated in an independent cohort. Immune exposure information for the cohort was limited to CMV serostatus. A further reported finding was that TCR beta sequences accurately predicted the HLA-A and HLA-B alleles for most subjects in the first cohort.

Notes on this clone: Its antigen is still unknown.

The cohort comprised 710 or so healthy bone marrow donors. At the time of sampling, all cohort members were nominally healthy, though unrecorded immune exposures were likely present. The donor tested CMV seropositive and was one of the 289 seropositive cohort members. Every donor gave a peripheral blood sample, and the peripheral blood mononuclear cells from that sample were used for TCR beta sequencing. The Qiagen DNeasy Blood Extraction Kit was used to extract genomic DNA from the blood cell samples. The method behind the library was the immunoSEQ multiplex PCR assay. For the multiplex PCR, a mixture combining 60 forward primers for TCR Vbeta segments and 13 reverse primers for TCR Jbeta segments was used. The CDR3 region of rearranged TCR beta genes was amplified from genomic DNA with a multiplex PCR assay. On the Illumina HiSeq System, the amplified TCR beta libraries were sequenced as 87-base-pair reads. The source study handled its data this way. Across the roughly 700 repertoires, a later analysis counted roughly 84 million unique TCR beta chains, roughly 11 million of which were shared by at least two donors. Raw reads were error-corrected and collapsed into unique sequences by a nearest-neighbor algorithm in which closely related sequences were merged to remove PCR and sequencing errors. Alignment of CDR3 sequences to IMGT reference sequences was used to assign V, D and J gene segments. For a sequence to be retained, a match of at least six nucleotides to both a V gene segment and a J gene segment was required. A rearrangement counted as productive if the CDR3 had no stop codons and remained in frame with V and J, and every other rearrangement counted as non-productive. Following IMGT convention, CDR3 was defined as the stretch from the second conserved V-encoded cysteine to the conserved J-encoded phenylalanine. Sequences without an unambiguous match to a single V gene segment were excluded from the earlier analysis of approximately 600 of the donors. An earlier analysis of several hundred of the donors called V segments functional above 56.7% productive rearrangements and segregating when the between-donor standard deviation exceeded 5%. A statistical classification framework was developed to diagnose cytomegalovirus status using the catalog of TCR beta chain sequences. A later analysis assigned V and J genes by comparing TCR nucleotide sequences with IMGT/GENE-DB human TR gene sequences. A later analysis assigned CDR3 sequences and most-parsimonious VDJ recombination scenarios with the TCRdist pipeline. In a later analysis, each TCR beta chain was defined by its CDR3 amino acid sequence together with its V-gene family, and reads without a unique V-gene family were excluded. A later analysis removed 592 highly shared, low-generation-probability nucleotide sequences to deal with suspected cross-contamination and a sequencing artifact. In a later analysis, a clonal expansion index for each public chain was calculated from normalized within-repertoire ranks of inferred template counts. A later analysis computed generation probabilities with a VDJ recombination model fitted to out-of-frame rearrangements, and checked the results against IGoR. In a later analysis, TCR-TCR, TCR-HLA and TCR-CMV co-occurrence was scored with hypergeometric tests, and a repertoire-size bias correction was applied to TCR pairs. To estimate false discovery rates, a later analysis permuted the HLA or CMV assignments 20 times. In a later analysis, co-occurring TCRs were grouped with DBSCAN, and TCRdist sequence similarity was added when clustering was performed within HLA-allele-positive subsets. For co-occurrence clustering, repertoires with fewer than 30,000 or more than 120,000 public chains were excluded, along with roughly five repertoires with anomalous nucleotide sharing. TCRdb stores this immuneACCESS table with in-frame sequences only. Part of the clones is absent; in the studies checked, under half of the shortfall reflects unresolved V genes, and no reason is known for the rest. Clone size and the V and J calls come from that table; the DNA yielded D and trimming. This specimen's table enumerates approximately 51,000 clones. Of the sample, roughly 25% falls within the top ten clones.

CDR1 and CDR2 are read off the germline V gene as KGHSH and LQKENI. The trim is 8 bases for V and 7 bases for J, with a gap of 15 bases between the germline ends. The CDR3 spans 13 residues, from the cysteine through the phenylalanine. The CDR3 DNA has 39 bases and is translated from base 1. This TCR was sampled from a man aged 35-49 years in good health and CMV-seropositive. Sample: PBMCs. The V and J genes are TRBV18 and TRBJ2-1, with no confidently assigned D gene. The CDR3 reads CASTDSGLNEQFF. The DNA reads TGTGCCAGCACCGACTCCGGGTTGAATGAGCAGTTCTTC.